The source of this T cell receptor (beta chain) is a study of blood T cell repertoires in COVID-19. Study background: The United States, Italy and Spain supplied acute and convalescent COVID-19 samples. Nucleic acid was either cDNA or gDNA, and it came from T cells, B-cell-depleted T cells, or PBMCs.

Germline V gives CDR1 MRHNA, CDR2 SNTAGT. This CDR3 spans 13 amino acids. V shed 5 bases and J shed 8 bases, with 16 bases lying between them. TCRdb keeps only in-frame clones here, not all; method: immunoSEQ multiplex PCR. The sample contains 220,000 or so clones, 90% of which appear only once. This clone was seen once. The sequencing sample was made of PBMCs or T cells enriched from blood (not recorded which). The chain has TRBV6-4 and TRBJ2-7, with D unresolved. The receptor comes from a man aged 30-40 years who had been exposed to COVID-19. The CDR3 loop reads CASSPVDGHQQYF. The CDR3 DNA sequence: TGTGCCAGCAGTCCCGTAGATGGGCACCAGCAGTACTTC.